These T cell receptor beta chains were read from a single sample in a study of cytomegalovirus exposure and HLA in healthy donors. Clones were read by immunoSEQ multiplex PCR, and TCRdb kept only the in-frame ones, dropping some. The sample totals nearly 200,000 clones. Sequenced material: PBMCs. Source of these receptors: a boy aged 5-17 years in good health and CMV-seronegative. Both conserved end residues are part of each CDR3. Fields, in order: J gene, D gene, V gene, CDR3 DNA, CDR3 protein. D genes are given only for firm matches.

>TRBJ1-2|TRBD1|TRBV27
TGTGCCAGCAGTTCAACGCAGGGGGAAGCTGGCTACACCTTC
CASSSTQGEAGYTF
>TRBJ1-5|-|TRBV7-9
TGTGCCAGCAGCTCAGGTAACGGGACACGATATAGCAATCAGCCCCAGCATTTT
CASSSGNGTRYSNQPQHF
>TRBJ1-4|-|TRBV6-6
TGTGCCAGCAGTATACAGGGTGAGGGTGAAAAACTGTTTTTT
CASSIQGEGEKLFF
>TRBJ2-7|TRBD2|TRBV6-6
TGTGCCACCAGCTCCGGGACTAGCGGCCCATACGAGCAGTACTTC
CATSSGTSGPYEQYF
>TRBJ2-2|TRBD1|TRBV4-3
TGCGCCAGCAGCCAAGATGGGGGACAGGGGGGACCCGGGGAGCTGTTTTTT
CASSQDGGQGGPGELFF
>TRBJ2-3|TRBD1|TRBV5-4
TGTGCCAGCAGCTTCACGCCAAGAGGGGGACAGGGTACGCAGTATTTT
CASSFTPRGGQGTQYF
>TRBJ2-5|-|TRBV9
TGTGCCAGCAGCATTCGAGAGACCCAGTACTTC
CASSIRETQYF
>TRBJ1-2|-|TRBV6-5
TGTGCCAGCAGTTACTCGCGATCGGGCTATGGCTACACCTTC
CASSYSRSGYGYTF
>TRBJ1-1|-|TRBV27
TGTGCCAGCAGAAAAATATTTTTGAACACTGAAGCTTTCTTT
CASRKIFLNTEAFF
>TRBJ1-5|TRBD1|TRBV28
TGTGCCAGCAGTTTTGGGGACAGGGGAAGAAAGGGACTCCAGCCCCAGCATTTT
CASSFGDRGRKGLQPQHF
>TRBJ2-1|-|TRBV28
TGTGCCAGCAGTTTAGGGAGCAATGAGCAGTTCTTC
CASSLGSNEQFF
>TRBJ2-3|TRBD2|TRBV7-6
TGTGCCAGCAGCTTATCTACTAGCGGGGGTGCAGATACGCAGTATTTT
CASSLSTSGGADTQYF
>TRBJ2-5|-|TRBV7-9
TGTGCCAGCAGCTTAGCAGGCACGGGTGTGTTAGAGACCCAGTACTTC
CASSLAGTGVLETQYF
>TRBJ2-5|-|TRBV11-2
TGTGCCAGCAGCTCCCCCCGCGGACCGGGGGAGACCCAGTACTTC
CASSSPRGPGETQYF
>TRBJ1-2|-|TRBV5-4
TGTGCCAGCAGCCCCGTAGGAGACGACTATGGCTACACCTTC
CASSPVGDDYGYTF
>TRBJ2-7|TRBD1|TRBV5-8
TGTGCCAGCAGCTGGGACAGGGGTCCTCTACGGGAGCAGTACTTC
CASSWDRGPLREQYF
>TRBJ2-1|-|TRBV4-3
TGCGCCAGCAGCCTCCGACAGTTCCTCAGCTCCTACAATGAGCAGTTCTTC
CASSLRQFLSSYNEQFF
>TRBJ1-1|TRBD1|TRBV19
TGTGCCAGTAGCAAACCGGGACAGGTGATGAACACTGAAGCTTTCTTT
CASSKPGQVMNTEAFF
>TRBJ1-2|TRBD1|TRBV11-2
TGTGCCAGCACCCACCTCATTACAGGGGTTGTCGACTATGGCTACACCTTC
CASTHLITGVVDYGYTF
>TRBJ1-2|-|TRBV6-6
TGTGCCAGCACCTTAATCGACAGTATCTATGGCTACACCTTC
CASTLIDSIYGYTF
>TRBJ2-7|TRBD1|TRBV18
TGTGCCAGCTCGGGACAGGGCTCCTACGAGCAGTACTTC
CASSGQGSYEQYF
>TRBJ2-5|TRBD2|TRBV9
TGTGCCAGCAGCTTACTAGCGGGGGGACAAGAGACCCAGTACTTC
CASSLLAGGQETQYF
>TRBJ1-5|-|TRBV4-1
TGCGCCAGCAGCCAAGGCGGGACCAGAGGGAGCAATCAGCCCCAGCATTTT
CASSQGGTRGSNQPQHF
>TRBJ1-6|-|TRBV4-1
TGCGCCAGCAGCCCCCGGGGGGCTACCCCCGGTTCACCCCTCCACTTT
CASSPRGATPGSPLHF
>TRBJ1-3|TRBD1|TRBV28
TGTGCCAGCAGTCGACAGGGGTCTGGAAACACCATATATTTT
CASSRQGSGNTIYF
>TRBJ2-5|TRBD1|TRBV30
TGTGCCCTTATGACAGGGGCTAAAGAGACCCAGTACTTC
CALMTGAKETQYF
>TRBJ2-2|TRBD1|TRBV5-1
TGCGCCAGCAGCACTCTCCGGGACAGGGGGAACACCGGGGAGCTGTTTTTT
CASSTLRDRGNTGELFF
>TRBJ2-1|-|TRBV9
TGTGCCAGCAGTGCCATTTCCTCACAGGCTGAGCAGTTCTTC
CASSAISSQAEQFF
>TRBJ2-1|-|TRBV7-2
TGTGCCAGCAGCCAAACAGGGCATGAGCAGTTCTTC
CASSQTGHEQFF
>TRBJ2-3|-|TRBV5-1
TGCGCCAGCAGCGGGGGCCTTTCCACAGATACGCAGTATTTT
CASSGGLSTDTQYF
>TRBJ1-2|-|TRBV30
TGTGCCTGGGGAGGGGTCTATGGCTACACCTTC
CAWGGVYGYTF
>TRBJ1-2|-|TRBV28
TGTGCCAGCAGTTCCAAGGGGTACTATGGCTACACCTTC
CASSSKGYYGYTF
>TRBJ2-1|TRBD1|TRBV6-1
TGTGCCAGCAGTATGACAGGGCCCTACAATGAGCAGTTCTTC
CASSMTGPYNEQFF
>TRBJ2-7|-|TRBV12-5
TGTGCTAGTGTCCCCCGGTGGGGCAGCTACGAGCAGTACTTC
CASVPRWGSYEQYF
>TRBJ1-1|-|TRBV6-1
TGTGCCAGCAGTCCGTTCCGCGCTGAAGCTTTCTTT
CASSPFRAEAFF